A selection of T cell receptor beta chains follows, all from one sample in a study of cytomegalovirus exposure and HLA in healthy donors. Sequencing used immunoSEQ multiplex PCR; TCRdb keeps in-frame clones, though not all of them. The sample lists about 190,000 clones, around 80% occurring once. Sequencing was done on a sample of PBMCs. These receptors were obtained from a man aged 35 to 55 in good health and CMV-seropositive. Both conserved end residues are part of each CDR3. A D gene is named only where the DNA matches it firmly. Clone size is not always given. Where it is, it says once, few, many or a class for expanded clones.

clone size,V gene,D gene,J gene,CDR3 DNA,CDR3 protein
NA,TRBV7-2,TRBD1,TRBJ1-2,TGTGCCAGCAGCTCGCAGACAGGGGGTGTCTATGGCTACACCTTC,CASSSQTGGVYGYTF
NA,TRBV5-4,TRBD2,TRBJ2-3,TGTGCCAGCAGCCTCGAGCGGGGCTTCGATACGCAGTATTTT,CASSLERGFDTQYF
NA,TRBV30,NA,TRBJ1-1,TGTGCCTGGAGTGTACGCAGGGTGAGGACTGAAGCTTTCTTT,CAWSVRRVRTEAFF
NA,TRBV19,TRBD1,TRBJ2-3,TGTGCCAGCAACCAGGGGGTCCCAGATACGCAGTATTTT,CASNQGVPDTQYF
few,TRBV11-1,NA,TRBJ1-6,TGTGCCAGCAGCGCCACAGGGTACAATTCACCCCTCCACTTT,CASSATGYNSPLHF
once,TRBV27,NA,TRBJ2-1,TGTGCCAGCAGCGACAGGACAAGCTCCTACAATGAGCAGTTCTTC,CASSDRTSSYNEQFF
NA,TRBV14,NA,TRBJ1-1,TGTGCCAGCAGCTTCATATCCCTGATAGGGGATGCTTTCTTT,CASSFISLIGDAFF
NA,TRBV28,TRBD2,TRBJ2-7,TGTGCCAGCAGTTTGGGACTAGGGATCTCCTACGAGCAGTACTTC,CASSLGLGISYEQYF
few,TRBV11-1,TRBD2,TRBJ2-3,TGTGCCAGCAGCTTAACTCCGGGACTAAGCACAGATACGCAGTATTTT,CASSLTPGLSTDTQYF
few,TRBV6-6,TRBD2,TRBJ2-7,TGTGCCAGCAGTTACCCTTCGCTAGCGGAGACCTACGAGCAGTACTTC,CASSYPSLAETYEQYF
NA,TRBV2,NA,TRBJ2-1,TGTGCCAGCAGTGATACCGGAGGGGGGGCTTACTCAAGTGAGCAGTTCTTC,CASSDTGGGAYSSEQFF
NA,TRBV4-1,TRBD2,TRBJ2-1,TGCGCCAGCAGCCAATGGCGGGAGAGTGGTGAGCAGTTCTTC,CASSQWRESGEQFF
NA,TRBV6-5,NA,TRBJ2-7,TGTGCCAGCAGAACTACTAGTTTCGCGCAGTACTTC,CASRTTSFAQYF
NA,TRBV30,NA,TRBJ1-4,TGTGCCTGGAGTGTACAGGGCAGTAGACTGTTTTTT,CAWSVQGSRLFF
NA,TRBV9,NA,TRBJ1-2,TGTGCCAGCAGCGTAGTGGGCCACCAGACACCCCCGGAAGGCTACACCTTC,CASSVVGHQTPPEGYTF
NA,TRBV15,NA,TRBJ2-1,TGTGCCACCAGTACTGGTTACAATGAGCAGTTCTTC,CATSTGYNEQFF
NA,TRBV5-6,TRBD1,TRBJ1-4,TGTGCCAGCAGCTTCGGCGCGGGGACAGGGAGAGAAAAACTGTTTTTT,CASSFGAGTGREKLFF
NA,TRBV27,NA,TRBJ1-1,TGTGCCAGCAGTCGGGAGACGGTGAACACTGAAGCTTTCTTT,CASSRETVNTEAFF
NA,TRBV29-1,TRBD1,TRBJ2-7,TGCAGTGGGACAGAGGGTCGCGAGCAGTACTTC,CSGTEGREQYF
NA,TRBV28,TRBD2,TRBJ2-1,TGTGCCAGCAGTTTATGGGCGGGGTTGGGGACTACCTACAATGAGCAGTTCTTC,CASSLWAGLGTTYNEQFF
NA,TRBV6-5,NA,TRBJ1-1,TGTGCCAGCAGTTACGGAGGGAGCGACACTGAAGCTTTCTTT,CASSYGGSDTEAFF
NA,TRBV6-5,TRBD2,TRBJ2-4,TGTGCCAGCTCTGGAGGCGGGAGATCCAAAAACATTCAGTACTTC,CASSGGGRSKNIQYF
NA,TRBV5-4,NA,TRBJ2-1,TGTGCCAGCAGCTTGGATGTAGGGGCGCCCAACAATGAGCAGTTCTTC,CASSLDVGAPNNEQFF
NA,TRBV9,TRBD1,TRBJ2-3,TGTGCCAGCAGCGCAGGACAGGGCCCCACAGATACGCAGTATTTT,CASSAGQGPTDTQYF
NA,TRBV5-1,NA,TRBJ1-5,TGCGCCAGCAGCTTGGCCGGGGGTCAGCCCCAGCATTTT,CASSLAGGQPQHF
NA,TRBV27,NA,TRBJ2-3,TGTGCCAGCAGTTTATCTTTAGCGGCCACAGATACGCAGTATTTT,CASSLSLAATDTQYF
few,TRBV6-6,TRBD2,TRBJ2-1,TGTGCCAGCAGTTCCGGGACTAGCGGGAGAAATGAGCAGTTCTTC,CASSSGTSGRNEQFF
few,TRBV5-4,NA,TRBJ2-7,TGTGCCAGCAGCTTTGACGATGGGGCGTCCTACGAGCAGTACTTC,CASSFDDGASYEQYF
NA,TRBV28,NA,TRBJ1-2,TGTGCCAGTCTAGCCACCCAGGTGGGGGGCTACACCTTC,CASLATQVGGYTF
few,TRBV11-2,TRBD2,TRBJ2-7,TGTGCCAGCAGCCTAGGACTAGCGGGAGGCTACGAGCAGTACTTC,CASSLGLAGGYEQYF
NA,TRBV14,TRBD2,TRBJ2-1,TGTGCCAGCAGCCAAGATAGGCGGACTAGAGGCGATGAGCAGTTCTTC,CASSQDRRTRGDEQFF
NA,TRBV6-5,NA,TRBJ1-4,TGTGCCAGCTCGGGGGGGGTTCCGCCCTTTGAAAAACTGTTTTTT,CASSGGVPPFEKLFF
once,TRBV6-1,TRBD1,TRBJ1-5,TGTGCCAGCGGTGTAGGGACAGGGGGCAATCAGCCCCAGCATTTT,CASGVGTGGNQPQHF
NA,TRBV6-1,NA,TRBJ1-5,TGTGCCAGCAGGGAGGACGTGGAGCCCCAGCATTTT,CASREDVEPQHF
NA,TRBV7-7,NA,TRBJ2-7,TGTGCCAGCAGCTTAGAGCTAGCCTACGAGCAGTACTTC,CASSLELAYEQYF
NA,TRBV7-3,TRBD1,TRBJ2-7,TGTGCCAGCAGCTTACAGCCGACAGGGGGCCAGCAGTACTTC,CASSLQPTGGQQYF
NA,TRBV28,TRBD1,TRBJ1-1,TGTGCCAGCAGTCCTAGACAGGGGGCGGGGGGAACTGAAGCTTTCTTT,CASSPRQGAGGTEAFF
NA,TRBV29-1,TRBD2,TRBJ2-1,TGCAGCGTTGAAGTGTTAGCGGGGTTACCCTATGAGCAGTTCTTC,CSVEVLAGLPYEQFF
NA,TRBV6-5,NA,TRBJ2-1,TGTGCCAGCGGGGGACTGCCCTCTCATGAGCAGTTCTTC,CASGGLPSHEQFF
NA,TRBV27,TRBD1,TRBJ1-1,TGTGCCAGCAGTTCCTTCACAGGGGGAGCTTTCTTT,CASSSFTGGAFF
NA,TRBV2,NA,TRBJ2-2,TGTGCCAGCGCTGGCCTTATATCGAACACCGGGGAGCTGTTTTTT,CASAGLISNTGELFF
NA,TRBV30,TRBD2,TRBJ2-5,TGTGCCTGGAGGGGACTAGTCGGCCCACCAATGGGGGAGACCCAGTACTTC,CAWRGLVGPPMGETQYF
NA,TRBV7-9,TRBD1,TRBJ2-7,TGTGCCAGCAGCATCCCTCCTACAGGGGGCGAGCAGTACTTC,CASSIPPTGGEQYF
few,TRBV5-1,NA,TRBJ2-3,TGCGCCAGCAGCTTGGCAGGGGTCGGCACAGATACGCAGTATTTT,CASSLAGVGTDTQYF
NA,TRBV6-5,NA,TRBJ1-1,TGTGCCAGTCAGGTGGGCACTGAAGCTTTCTTT,CASQVGTEAFF
NA,TRBV5-4,NA,TRBJ2-1,TGTGCCAGCAGCTTGGCCCCGATCCAGAGGTACAATGAGCAGTTCTTC,CASSLAPIQRYNEQFF
NA,TRBV7-9,TRBD1,TRBJ1-4,TGTGCCAGCAGCTTAGCGGGTTGGGACAGGGGAGAAAAACTGTTTTTT,CASSLAGWDRGEKLFF
few,TRBV27,NA,TRBJ2-4,TGTGCCAGCAGTTTATCGCCCAGGGTTGGCAAAAACATTCAGTACTTC,CASSLSPRVGKNIQYF
NA,TRBV27,NA,TRBJ1-2,TGTGCCAGCAGTCCTCGGGGGGGAGGATATGGCTACACCTTC,CASSPRGGGYGYTF
NA,TRBV7-2,TRBD1,TRBJ2-2,TGTGCCAGCAGACGGACAGGGGGCCGAACCGGGGAGCTGTTTTTT,CASRRTGGRTGELFF
once,TRBV30,NA,TRBJ2-7,TGTGCCTGGAGTGTGGGAGGACCTAAGGAGCAGTACTTC,CAWSVGGPKEQYF
NA,TRBV2,TRBD1,TRBJ2-7,TGTGCCATTAGGACAGGGATAGGCTACGAGCAGTACTTC,CAIRTGIGYEQYF